These 25 T cell receptor beta chains were all obtained from the same sample, sequenced in a study of blood T cells in healthy people across ages. Using a J-beta primer mix together with a sample-barcoded 5' primer, a second PCR was run for roughly 6 to 11 cycles. Via MiXCR, TCRdb re-called the 5' RACE reads, giving one row per CDR3 protein. The repertoire includes about 620,000 distinct CDR3 sequences, roughly half of them detected once, and 13% sits in the top ten. What was sequenced was blood. The receptors were sampled from a woman of 80 years or more in good health.

This clonotype was detected many times. CDR3 amino acids: CSAGQREATQYF. The CDR3 DNA follows: TGCAGTGCTGGACAAAGGGAGGCGACCCAGTACTTC. The genes are TRBV20-1 and TRBJ2-5, with a weak D call TRBD2 (6 bases). CDR3 length equals 12 residues. V was pared by 5 bases and J by 7 bases, with 14 bases between. Per the germline V gene, CDR1 is DFQATT and CDR2 is SNEGSKA (reference sequence).

The chain couples TRBV5-1 to TRBJ2-5; 9 bases are shared with TRBD1. The length of the CDR3 is 17 residues. V lost 4 bases, J lost 5 bases, and 15 bases stayed unmatched. CDR1 and CDR2 (germline): SGHRS, YFSETQ. The DNA for the CDR3 is TGCGCCAGCAGCCCCTCACCGGGACAGGGTTCGGTGGAGACCCAGTACTTC. Its protein product is CASSPSPGQGSVETQYF.

This chain links TRBV6-5 with TRBJ1-5, with D possibly matching TRBD1 (5 bases). The length of the CDR3 is 12 residues. V lost 5 bases and J lost 7, with 9 bases in between. CDR1 and CDR2 from the germline V gene are MNHEY and SVGAGI. For the CDR3, the DNA is TGTGCCAGCAGTCGAACAGGACAGCCCCAGCATTTT. Translating it yields CASSRTGQPQHF.

This clonotype was picked up many times. The chain joins TRBV7-2 to TRBJ2-3, with D unclear. Trimming took off 5 bases at V and 1 base at J, with 10 bases between the two ends. The CDR3 is 14 amino acids. Germline values: CDR1 SGHTA, CDR2 FQGNSA. The CDR3 DNA is TGTGCCAGCAGCCTCAGTACCGGCACAGATACGCAGTATTTT. Its protein product is CASSLSTGTDTQYF.

The genes are TRBV7-2 and TRBJ2-3, with D perhaps matching TRBD1 (6 bases). V lost 3 bases to trimming and J lost 0 bases, with 16 bases between them. Germline CDR1 and CDR2: SGHTA and FQGNSA. This CDR3 is built from 17 residues. CDR3 in amino acids: CASSFGFQGSSTDTQYF. The CDR3 DNA is TGTGCCAGCAGCTTCGGTTTCCAGGGGTCTAGCACAGATACGCAGTATTTT.

The chain links TRBV29-1 to TRBJ1-4; D gene unclear. The germline gives CDR1 SQVTM, CDR2 ANQGSEA. This CDR3 comprises 15 residues. Trimming removed 5 bases from V and 0 bases from J, with 13 bases in between. As DNA, the CDR3 is TGCAGCGTTTTGAAGGACGGTGCAACTAATGAAAAACTGTTTTTT. It translates to CSVLKDGATNEKLFF.

The CDR3 reads CASSLELASGGYTF. CDR3 sequence (DNA): TGTGCCAGCAGCTTAGAGCTAGCCTCCGGGGGCTACACCTTC. This chain uses TRBV7-2 with TRBJ1-2; D gene uncertain. In germline, CDR1 is SGHTA, CDR2 FQGNSA. The CDR3 covers 14 residues. The V gene lost 1 base and the J gene lost 8 bases, with 14 bases spanning the gap.

This clonotype has just a few counts. This chain uses TRBV29-1 with TRBJ2-1, with D unresolved. The CDR3 length is 11 residues. Per the germline V gene, CDR1 is SQVTM and CDR2 is ANQGSEA. The ends were cut back, 3 bases at V and 7 bases at J, with 7 bases in the middle. CDR3 DNA sequence: TGCAGCGTTGAGAGCGTGAATGAGCAGTTCTTC. Its protein product is CSVESVNEQFF.

The chain couples TRBV25-1 to TRBJ2-3; 11 nucleotides line up with TRBD2. Trimming took 1 base from V and 2 from J; bases not matched to a gene: 5. Germline CDR1 and CDR2: MGHDK and SYGVNS. The CDR3 runs 17 residues. CDR3 DNA sequence: TGTGCCAGCAGTGAATTAACTAGCGGGGGACCCACAGATACGCAGTATTTT. This codes for CASSELTSGGPTDTQYF.

At least ten counts were recorded for this clonotype. This rearrangement joins TRBV9 to TRBJ1-2, with D unresolved. CDR1 is SGDLS, CDR2 YYNGEE, per germline. There are 12 residues in the CDR3. V gave up 4 bases and J gave up 5 bases, with 9 bases separating them. CDR3 sequence: CASSKENYGYTF. In nucleotides, the CDR3 is TGTGCCAGCAGCAAAGAGAATTATGGCTACACCTTC.

About this clonotype itself: Since a much larger clone is just one base distant, this may be a read error. The chain uses TRBV29-1 and TRBJ2-7; no definite D call. V lost 4 bases to trimming and J lost 2 bases, with 18 bases between them. CDR3 length equals 15 residues. The germline CDR1 and CDR2 sequences are SQVTM and ANQGSEA. Here the CDR3 DNA reads TGCAGCGTTGTCTTGAGCCGGACCATCCCCTACGAGCAGTACTTC. Translating it yields CSVVLSRTIPYEQYF.

In its sample, this clonotype was seen a few times. The rearrangement joins TRBV27 to TRBJ2-2; the D gene is possibly TRBD1 (6 bases). Looked up from germline, CDR1 is MNHEY and CDR2 is SMNVEV (reference sequence). Trimming took 5 bases from V and 5 from J, leaving 15 bases between them. This CDR3 comprises 15 residues. The CDR3 region is CASSVLGGGTGELFF. CDR3 nucleotides: TGTGCCAGCAGTGTGCTAGGGGGTGGAACCGGGGAGCTGTTTTTT.

The gene calls are TRBV30 and TRBJ2-1; 8 bases are shared with TRBD1. Germline values: CDR1 GTSNPN, CDR2 SVGIG (reference sequence). The CDR3 runs to 15 residues. Losses at the gene ends were 3 bases for V and 7 bases for J; bases not matched to a gene: 11. This CDR3 is CAWRTQGALGNEQFF. The CDR3 bases are TGTGCCTGGAGAACCCAGGGGGCATTAGGGAATGAGCAGTTCTTC.

This clonotype was observed a handful of times. This sequence joins TRBV5-1 and TRBJ2-1; 9 nucleotides align to TRBD2. V gave up 0 bases and J gave up 7 bases; unmatched junction bases: 11. Per the germline V gene, CDR1 is SGHRS and CDR2 is YFSETQ. CDR3 length equals 17 residues. Here the CDR3 reads CASSLALLAGSGNEQFF. The DNA for the CDR3 is TGCGCCAGCAGCTTGGCTCTTCTAGCGGGATCGGGGAATGAGCAGTTCTTC.

The genes are TRBV6-5 and TRBJ1-2; D remains ambiguous. Per the germline V gene, CDR1 is MNHEY and CDR2 is SVGAGI. CDR3 length: 13 amino acids. V was shortened by 8 bases and J by 1 base, with 11 bases between the two germline ends. CDR3 nucleotides: TGTGCCAGCCGGGGAGGGCTTAACTATGGCTACACCTTC. Translation: CASRGGLNYGYTF.

The V gene is TRBV12-3 or TRBV12-4, the J gene TRBJ2-5; tentatively, D is TRBD2 (6 bases). Trimming took off 10 bases at V and 3 bases at J, with 21 bases between the two ends. The CDR3 covers 15 residues. In DNA, the CDR3 is TGTGCCACCAAACTTGCCGGGACTTCGAAAGAGACCCAGTACTTC. Protein product: CATKLAGTSKETQYF.

The table lists this clonotype with many counts. The chain recombines TRBV12-3 or TRBV12-4 with TRBJ2-1; D is unclear. This CDR3 contains 12 residues. V lost 5 bases, J lost 7 bases, and 9 bases lay in between. The CDR3 sequence is CASSTTVNEQFF. Written as DNA, the CDR3 is TGTGCCAGCAGTACGACCGTTAATGAGCAGTTCTTC.

V usage is TRBV20-1 and J usage is TRBJ2-1; tentatively, D is TRBD2 (6 bases). The CDR3 covers 15 residues. CDR1 is DFQATT, CDR2 SNEGSKA, per germline (reference sequence). V dropped 6 bases and J dropped 8 bases, with 23 bases sitting between them. The CDR3 DNA is TGCAGTGCCAAAGCTGCGTCGGGAGAGCCCCATGAGCAGTTCTTC. It is translated as CSAKAASGEPHEQFF.

To note about this clonotype: One junction end does not reproduce the germline sequence, and a read error may be involved. This chain uses TRBV20-1 with TRBJ1-2; 9 bases are shared with TRBD1. The CDR3 has 15 amino acids. Germline CDR1 and CDR2: DFQATT and SNEGSKA (reference sequence). The CDR3 DNA follows: TGCAGTTCTAGAGTCGGGGACAGGGTGGTGGATGGCTACACCTTC. Translation: CSSRVGDRVVDGYTF.

The V and J genes are TRBV20-1 and TRBJ1-5; perhaps TRBD1 as D (6 bases). The CDR3 has 15 amino acids. Germline lookup yields CDR1 DFQATT and CDR2 SNEGSKA (reference sequence). The ends were cut back, 4 bases at V and 7 bases at J, with 20 bases in the middle. CDR3 loop: CSATSGDALSQPQHF. CDR3 DNA: TGCAGTGCTACGTCAGGGGATGCCCTTTCACAGCCCCAGCATTTT.

The chain couples TRBV12-3 or TRBV12-4 to TRBJ1-4; 9 bases align to TRBD1. CDR3 length equals 13 residues. With V trimmed by 8 bases and J by 8 bases, 6 bases remained unmatched. CDR3 coding DNA: TGTGCCAGCCGGACAGGGGTACACGAAAAACTGTTTTTT. Protein: CASRTGVHEKLFF.

The CDR3: CASSGDGGENEQFF. Here the CDR3 DNA reads TGTGCCAGCAGTGGGGACGGGGGGGAAAATGAGCAGTTCTTC. The chain uses TRBV25-1 and TRBJ2-1; 8 nucleotides agree with TRBD2. Germline V lookup: CDR1 MGHDK, CDR2 SYGVNS. Germline trimming cut 4 bases from V and 7 bases from J; bases unmatched to any gene: 6. The CDR3 totals 14 residues.

The table lists this clonotype with a count of one. One base away lies a much larger clone, so this may be a sequencing read error. The chain employs TRBV18 and TRBJ2-1, with 9 nucleotides matching TRBD2. The CDR3 contains 17 residues. From germline, CDR1 is KGHSH and CDR2 LQKENI. This chain's CDR3 is CTSSVNLAGPSYNEQFF. The CDR3 nucleotides read TGTACCAGCTCAGTCAATCTAGCGGGACCTTCCTACAATGAGCAGTTCTTC.

With regard to this clonotype: The junction differs from germline at one of its ends, possibly a read error. V and J are TRBV12-3 or TRBV12-4 and TRBJ2-5, with 8 bases aligning to TRBD1. TRBJ2-7 explains the end of the DNA better; the J call may be wrong. CDR3 length: 16 residues. The CDR3 DNA follows: TGTGCCAGCAACTCTTTCCAGGGGGCCGGGTCCTCCGAGCAGTACTTC. Translating it yields CASNSFQGAGSSEQYF.

In this sample, this clonotype turned up once. This chain connects TRBV20-1 to TRBJ1-1, with D possibly matching TRBD1 (5 bases). Germline lookup yields CDR1 DFQATT and CDR2 SNEGSKA (reference sequence). Trimming shortened V by 3 bases and J by 2 bases, and 10 bases separated the two germline ends. This CDR3 has 13 amino acids. This CDR3 is CSARQGGNTEAFF. CDR3 DNA sequence: TGCAGTGCTAGGCAGGGCGGTAACACTGAAGCTTTCTTT.